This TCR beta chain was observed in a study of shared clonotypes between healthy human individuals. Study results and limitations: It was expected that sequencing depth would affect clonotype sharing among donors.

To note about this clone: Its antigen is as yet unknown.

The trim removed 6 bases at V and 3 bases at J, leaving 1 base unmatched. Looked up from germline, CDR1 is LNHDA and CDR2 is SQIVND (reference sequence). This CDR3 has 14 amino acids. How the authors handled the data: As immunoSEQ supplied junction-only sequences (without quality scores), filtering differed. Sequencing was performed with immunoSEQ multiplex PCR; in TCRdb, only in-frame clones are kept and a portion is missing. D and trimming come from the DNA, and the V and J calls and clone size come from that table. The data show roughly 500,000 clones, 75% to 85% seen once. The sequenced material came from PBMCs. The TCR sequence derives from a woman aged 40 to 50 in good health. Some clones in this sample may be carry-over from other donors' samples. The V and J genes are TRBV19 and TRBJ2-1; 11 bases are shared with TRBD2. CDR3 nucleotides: TGTGCCAGTAGCGGGACTAGCGGCTACAATGAGCAGTTCTTC. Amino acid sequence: CASSGTSGYNEQFF.